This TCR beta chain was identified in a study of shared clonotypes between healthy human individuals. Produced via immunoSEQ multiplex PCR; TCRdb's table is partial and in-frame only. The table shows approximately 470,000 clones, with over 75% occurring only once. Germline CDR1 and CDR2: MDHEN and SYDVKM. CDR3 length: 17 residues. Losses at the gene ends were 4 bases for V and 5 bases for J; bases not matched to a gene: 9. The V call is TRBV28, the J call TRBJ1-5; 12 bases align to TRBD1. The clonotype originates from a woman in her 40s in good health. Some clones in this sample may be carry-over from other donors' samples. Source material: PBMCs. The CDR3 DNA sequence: TGTGCCAGCAGTTACTCGGGACAGGGGGCAATGTATCAGCCCCAGCATTTT. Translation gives CASSYSGQGAMYQPQHF.